The next 14 T cell receptor beta chains were all read from a single sample in a study of CD8 T cells in ankylosing spondylitis. TCRdb recomputed calls from the 5' RACE reads with MiXCR, one row per CDR3 protein. Of some 250,000 distinct CDR3 sequences in the sample, over 8.5% are singletons; the top ten hold under 7%. Sample: blood, either unsorted or a sorted T cell fraction (not recorded which). These receptors were collected from a male donor with ankylosing spondylitis or in good health (not recorded which).

This chain uses TRBV7-2 with TRBJ1-1; no definite D call. This CDR3 region has 15 residues. Germline CDR1 is SGHTA and CDR2 is FQGNSA. The V end was cut by 6 bases, the J end by 10 bases, with 24 bases between. CDR3 in amino acids: CASRIDPRSVAGAFF. The CDR3 DNA is TGTGCCAGCAGAATAGATCCACGGTCGGTTGCAGGAGCTTTCTTT. The variable domain in full, with the rest retrieved from reference TRBV7-2 and TRBJ1-1, is GAGVSQSPSNKVTEKGKDVELRCDPISGHTALYWYRQSLGQGLEFLIYFQGNSAPDKSGLPSDRFSAERTGGSVSTLTIQRTQQEDSAVYLCASRIDPRSVAGAFFGQGTRLTVV.

CDR3 nucleotides: TGTGCCAGCAGTTTAGACTCTGTTAACTATGGCTACACCTTC. As protein: CASSLDSVNYGYTF. The chain is built from TRBV28 and TRBJ1-2; D unclear. Trimming removed 2 bases at V and 1 base at J, with 8 bases between. The CDR3 has 14 residues. CDR1 and CDR2 from the germline V gene are MDHEN and SYDVKM.

This chain connects TRBV15 to TRBJ2-2, with 8 positions matching TRBD1. Per the germline V gene, CDR1 is LNHNV and CDR2 is YYDKDF (reference sequence). V was clipped by 6 bases and J by 5 bases; unmatched bases: 5. The length of the CDR3 is 14 residues. CDR3 sequence reads: CATRAGGQTGELFF. For the CDR3, the DNA is TGTGCCACCAGGGCAGGGGGCCAAACCGGGGAGCTGTTTTTT.

This clonotype was counted ten times or more. This chain uses TRBV5-1 with TRBJ2-1; 8 bases align to TRBD1. Germline values: CDR1 SGHRS, CDR2 YFSETQ. The CDR3 is 14 amino acids. J lost 5 bases, V lost 3 bases, and 4 bases had no gene match. CDR3 region: CASSWTGLDNEQFF. The CDR3 DNA follows: TGCGCCAGCAGCTGGACAGGGTTGGACAATGAGCAGTTCTTC.

This clonotype has ten or more counts. V usage is TRBV29-1 and J usage is TRBJ1-3; D is unclear. This CDR3 has 12 residues. The V and J ends lost 7 bases and 4 bases respectively, with 11 bases between them. Germline CDR1 and CDR2: SQVTM and ANQGSEA. The CDR3 spells CSADTPGNTIYF. CDR3 bases: TGCAGCGCTGACACTCCCGGAAACACCATATATTTT.

At least ten counts were recorded for this clonotype. The V call is TRBV5-1, the J call TRBJ1-1; D is ambiguous. The germline CDR1 and CDR2 sequences are SGHRS and YFSETQ. CDR3 length: 11 residues. Trimming stripped 4 bases from V and 10 bases from J, with 11 bases between. The CDR3 reads CASSSGQRAFF. The DNA for the CDR3 is TGCGCCAGCAGCAGTGGTCAGAGAGCTTTCTTT.

V is TRBV29-1 and J is TRBJ2-1; D uncertain. V gave up 3 bases and J gave up 5 bases, with 8 bases separating them. Looked up from germline, CDR1 is SQVTM and CDR2 is ANQGSEA. The CDR3 consists of 12 residues. This chain's CDR3 is CSVDDENNEQFF. The CDR3 region has the DNA TGCAGCGTTGATGATGAAAACAATGAGCAGTTCTTC.

A remark on this clonotype: A read error is possible here, since a much larger clone lies one base away. The gene calls are TRBV25-1 and TRBJ2-4; weak D call: TRBD2 (5 bases). Germline values: CDR1 MGHDK, CDR2 SYGVNS. This CDR3 contains 12 residues. The CDR3 bases are TGTGACAGCAGCCCTGAGGGCAGACACCAGTACTTC. Translation: CDSSPEGRHQYF.

In this sample, this clonotype turned up many times. The chain links TRBV28 to TRBJ1-5; D gene ambiguous. This CDR3 contains 15 residues. V was shortened by 3 bases and J by 1 base, with 10 bases between the two germline ends. CDR1 is MDHEN, CDR2 SYDVKM, per germline. The DNA of the CDR3 is TGTGCCAGCAGTTTTTTGGGAGGGAGCAATCAGCCCCAGCATTTT. The encoded protein is CASSFLGGSNQPQHF.

This clonotype was seen many times. The chain uses TRBV7-3 and TRBJ2-3, with D hard to call. The germline gives CDR1 SGHTA, CDR2 FQGTGA. The ends were cut back, 3 bases at V and 2 bases at J, with 9 bases in the middle. CDR3 size: 14 residues. CDR3 loop: CASSLDDFTDTQYF. Written as DNA, the CDR3 is TGTGCCAGCAGCTTGGACGATTTCACAGATACGCAGTATTTT.

The table lists this clonotype with many counts. The CDR3 here is CASSLDSGQETQYF. CDR3 DNA: TGCGCCAGCAGCTTGGATAGCGGCCAAGAGACCCAGTACTTC. V and J are TRBV5-1 and TRBJ2-5; tentative D call: TRBD2 (6 bases). In germline, CDR1 is SGHRS, CDR2 YFSETQ. This CDR3 has 14 residues. The V gene lost 0 bases and the J gene lost 1 base, with 7 bases spanning the gap.

This clonotype was observed at least ten times. This chain uses TRBV15 with TRBJ1-5; TRBD1 agrees at 12 bases. The CDR3 runs to 17 residues. Per the germline V gene, CDR1 is LNHNV and CDR2 is YYDKDF (reference sequence). J was trimmed by 6 bases and V by 2 bases; bases with no gene match: 8. The chain's CDR3 is CATSRTQGQGAFQPQHF. In DNA form, the CDR3 reads TGTGCCACCAGCAGAACACAGGGACAGGGGGCTTTTCAGCCCCAGCATTTT.

This clonotype occurred many times. The CDR3 nucleotides read TGTGCCAGTGGAAAGACTGAAGCTTTCTTT. Protein: CASGKTEAFF. V gene TRBV12-3 or TRBV12-4 combines with J gene TRBJ1-1, with no clear D. The V end lost 9 bases, the J end lost 5 bases, and 7 bases lay between the germline ends. The CDR3 extends over 10 amino acids.

There are many counts of this clonotype. CDR3 region: CASSLEGRSNQPQHF. The DNA of the CDR3 is TGCGCCAGCAGCTTGGAAGGACGGAGCAATCAGCCCCAGCATTTT. The genes are TRBV5-1 and TRBJ1-5; unclear D gene. V lost 0 bases to trimming and J lost 1 base, with 8 bases between them. The CDR3 consists of 15 residues. Per the germline V gene, CDR1 is SGHRS and CDR2 is YFSETQ. Using reference TRBV5-1 and TRBJ1-5 for the parts outside the CDR3, the full variable domain is KAGVTQTPRYLIKTRGQQVTLSCSPISGHRSVSWYQQTPGQGLQFLFEYFSETQRNKGNFPGRFSGRQFSNSRSEMNVSTLELGDSALYLCASSLEGRSNQPQHFGDGTRLSIL.